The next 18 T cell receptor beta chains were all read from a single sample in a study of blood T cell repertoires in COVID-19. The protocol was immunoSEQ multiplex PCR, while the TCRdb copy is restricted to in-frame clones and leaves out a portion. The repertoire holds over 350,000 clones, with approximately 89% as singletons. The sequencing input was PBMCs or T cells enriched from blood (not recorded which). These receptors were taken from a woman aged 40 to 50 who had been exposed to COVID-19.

The CDR3 DNA sequence: TGTGCCAGCAGTTTATCAATGCGTTACGAGCAGTACTTC. The encoded protein is CASSLSMRYEQYF. The chain has TRBV27 and TRBJ2-7; D is unclear. Germline assignment: CDR1 MNHEY and CDR2 SMNVEV (reference sequence). The CDR3 is 13 amino acids. V was trimmed by 0 bases and J by 4 bases, leaving 7 bases between them.

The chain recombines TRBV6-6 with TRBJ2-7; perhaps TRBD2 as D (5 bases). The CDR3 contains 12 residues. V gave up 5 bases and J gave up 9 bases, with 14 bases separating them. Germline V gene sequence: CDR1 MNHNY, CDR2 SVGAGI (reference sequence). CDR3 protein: CASSLDSRGQYF. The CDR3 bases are TGTGCCAGCAGTCTTGACTCTCGGGGGCAGTACTTC.

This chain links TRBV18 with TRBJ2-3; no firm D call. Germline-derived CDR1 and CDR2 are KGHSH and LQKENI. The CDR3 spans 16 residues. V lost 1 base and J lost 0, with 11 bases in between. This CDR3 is CASSPRRGASTDTQYF. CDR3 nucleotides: TGTGCCAGCTCACCACGGCGCGGAGCTAGCACAGATACGCAGTATTTT.

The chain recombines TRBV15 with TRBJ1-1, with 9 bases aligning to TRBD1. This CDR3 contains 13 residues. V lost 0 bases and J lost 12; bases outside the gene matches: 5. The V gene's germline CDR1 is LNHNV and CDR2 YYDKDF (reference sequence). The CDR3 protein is CATSREGTGRPFF. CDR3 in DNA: TGTGCCACCAGCAGAGAAGGGACAGGGAGGCCTTTCTTT.

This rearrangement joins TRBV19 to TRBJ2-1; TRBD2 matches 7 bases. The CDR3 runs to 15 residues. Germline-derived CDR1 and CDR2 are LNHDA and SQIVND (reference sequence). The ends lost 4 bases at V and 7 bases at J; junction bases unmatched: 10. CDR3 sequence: CASSRAAGLGNEQFF. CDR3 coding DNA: TGTGCCAGTAGTAGGGCAGCGGGGTTAGGAAATGAGCAGTTCTTC. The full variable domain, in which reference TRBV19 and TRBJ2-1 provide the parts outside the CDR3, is DGGITQSPKYLFRKEGQNVTLSCEQNLNHDAMYWYRQDPGQGLRLIYYSQIVNDFQKGDIAEGYSVSREKKESFPLTVTSAQKNPTAFYLCASSRAAGLGNEQFFGPGTRLTVL.

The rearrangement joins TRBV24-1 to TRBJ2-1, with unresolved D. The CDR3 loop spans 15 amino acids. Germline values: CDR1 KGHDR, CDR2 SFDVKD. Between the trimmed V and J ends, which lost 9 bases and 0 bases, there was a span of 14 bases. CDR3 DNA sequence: TGTGCCACCGGTGTAGGTAGCAACTCCTACAATGAGCAGTTCTTC. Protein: CATGVGSNSYNEQFF.

CDR3 DNA sequence: TGTGCCAGCAGCCCCGGACAGCTTTGGGGCTACACCTTC. Translation gives CASSPGQLWGYTF. This rearrangement joins TRBV12-3 or TRBV12-4 to TRBJ1-2, with a possible D match to TRBD1 (6 bases). CDR3 length: 13 residues. The V gene lost 6 bases and the J gene lost 8 bases, with 16 bases spanning the gap.

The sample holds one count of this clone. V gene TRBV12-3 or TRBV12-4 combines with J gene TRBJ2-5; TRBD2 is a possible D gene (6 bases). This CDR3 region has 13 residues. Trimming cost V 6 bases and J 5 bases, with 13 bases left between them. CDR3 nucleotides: TGTGCCAGCAGGAGGGGAGGCGAGGAGACCCAGTACTTC. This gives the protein CASRRGGEETQYF.

CDR3 region: CATSATGNGYTF. DNA of the CDR3: TGTGCCACCAGTGCTACAGGGAATGGCTACACCTTC. The chain uses TRBV24-1 and TRBJ1-2, with a possible D match to TRBD1 (6 bases). The CDR3 runs to 12 residues. V was pared by 5 bases and J by 6 bases, with 9 bases between. The germline CDR1 and CDR2 sequences are KGHDR and SFDVKD.

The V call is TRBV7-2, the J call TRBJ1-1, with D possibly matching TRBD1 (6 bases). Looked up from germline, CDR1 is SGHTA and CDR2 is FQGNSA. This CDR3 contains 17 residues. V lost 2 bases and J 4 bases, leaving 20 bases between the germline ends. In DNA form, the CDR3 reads TGTGCCAGCAGCTTAATGTTAGAGGGGGTGAGGGGCACTGAAGCTTTCTTT. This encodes CASSLMLEGVRGTEAFF.

CDR3: CASSPDRGNSTDTQYF. The CDR3 DNA is TGTGCCAGCAGCCCGGACAGGGGAAATAGCACAGATACGCAGTATTTT. V usage is TRBV21-1 and J usage is TRBJ2-3; TRBD1, the D gene given by the table, was not confirmed from the DNA. TRBV21-1 is flagged as a pseudogene. The CDR3 totals 16 residues.

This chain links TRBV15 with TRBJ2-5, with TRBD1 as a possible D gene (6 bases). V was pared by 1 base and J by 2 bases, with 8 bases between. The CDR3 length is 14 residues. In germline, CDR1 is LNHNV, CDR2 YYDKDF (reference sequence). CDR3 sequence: CATSRADRQETQYF. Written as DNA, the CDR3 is TGTGCCACCAGCAGAGCAGACAGGCAAGAGACCCAGTACTTC.

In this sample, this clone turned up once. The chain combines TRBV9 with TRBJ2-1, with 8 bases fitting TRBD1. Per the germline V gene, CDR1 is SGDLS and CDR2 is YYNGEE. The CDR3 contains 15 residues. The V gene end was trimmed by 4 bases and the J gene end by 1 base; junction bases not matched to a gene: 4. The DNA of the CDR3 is TGTGCCAGCAGCTTGAGGACAGGGTCCTACAATGAGCAGTTCTTC. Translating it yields CASSLRTGSYNEQFF.

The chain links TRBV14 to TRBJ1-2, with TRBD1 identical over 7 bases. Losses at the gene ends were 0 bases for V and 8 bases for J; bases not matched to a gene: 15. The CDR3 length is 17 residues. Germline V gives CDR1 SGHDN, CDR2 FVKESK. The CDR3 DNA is TGTGCCAGCAGCCAAGATCCCCAGACGACAGGGCCGGGAGGCTACACCTTC. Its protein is CASSQDPQTTGPGGYTF. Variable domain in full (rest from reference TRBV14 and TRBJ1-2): EAGVTQFPSHSVIEKGQTVTLRCDPISGHDNLYWYRRVMGKEIKFLLHFVKESKQDESGMPNNRFLAERTGGTYSTLKVQPAELEDSGVYFCASSQDPQTTGPGGYTFGSGTRLTVV.

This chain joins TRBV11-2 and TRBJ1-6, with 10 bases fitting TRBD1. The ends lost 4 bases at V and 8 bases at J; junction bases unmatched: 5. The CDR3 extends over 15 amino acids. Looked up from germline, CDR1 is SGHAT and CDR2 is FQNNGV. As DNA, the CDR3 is TGTGCCAGCAGCTCCACGACAGGGGGCGATTCACCCCTCCACTTT. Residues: CASSSTTGGDSPLHF.

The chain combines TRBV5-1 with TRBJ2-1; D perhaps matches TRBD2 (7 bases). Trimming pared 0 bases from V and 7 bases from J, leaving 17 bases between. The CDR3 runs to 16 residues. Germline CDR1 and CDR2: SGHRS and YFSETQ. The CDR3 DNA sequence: TGCGCCAGCAGCTTGGGCTCGGGGGGCCTTAGGAATGAGCAGTTCTTC. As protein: CASSLGSGGLRNEQFF.

The CDR3 DNA follows: TGTGCCGGGGGCAGGGGGTACGAGCAGTACTTC. Translation: CAGGRGYEQYF. This rearrangement joins TRBV30 to TRBJ2-7; 7 positions agree with TRBD1. Germline assignment: CDR1 GTSNPN and CDR2 SVGIG (reference sequence). The CDR3 is 11 amino acids. V trimming: 8 bases; J trimming: 4 bases; junction bases outside the gene matches: 5. Variable domain in full (rest from reference TRBV30 and TRBJ2-7): SQTIHQWPATLVQPVGSPLSLECTVEGTSNPNLYWYRQAAGRGLQLLFYSVGIGQISSEVPQNLSASRPQDRQFILSSKKLLLSDSGFYLCAGGRGYEQYFGPGTRLTVT.

The CDR3 protein is CASSFGGGADTQYF. CDR3 in DNA: TGCGCCAGCAGCTTTGGCGGGGGGGCGGATACGCAGTATTTT. The chain combines TRBV5-1 with TRBJ2-3; TRBD2 aligns across 9 bases. Germline V gene data show CDR1 as SGHRS and CDR2 as YFSETQ. Trimming cost V 2 bases and J 6 bases; bases outside gene matches: 4. The CDR3 sequence is 14 residues long.